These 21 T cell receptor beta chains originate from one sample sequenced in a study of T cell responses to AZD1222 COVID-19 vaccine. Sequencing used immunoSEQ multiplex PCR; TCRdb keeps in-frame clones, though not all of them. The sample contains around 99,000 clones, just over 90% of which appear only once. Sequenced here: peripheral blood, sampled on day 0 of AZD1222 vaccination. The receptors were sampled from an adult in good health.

The CDR3 spells CASSLGENTEAFF. In nucleotides, the CDR3 is TGTGCCAGCAGCTTGGGGGAGAACACTGAAGCTTTCTTT. The chain couples TRBV5-6 to TRBJ1-1, with D uncertain. The CDR3 length is 13 residues. The germline CDR1 and CDR2 sequences are SGHDT and YYEEEE. Between the trimmed V and J ends, which lost 0 bases and 1 base, there was a span of 4 bases.

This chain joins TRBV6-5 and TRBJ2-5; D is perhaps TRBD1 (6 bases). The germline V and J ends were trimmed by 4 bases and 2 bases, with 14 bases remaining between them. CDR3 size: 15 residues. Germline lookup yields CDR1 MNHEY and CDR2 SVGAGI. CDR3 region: CASSSNGQLQETQYF. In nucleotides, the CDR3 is TGTGCCAGCAGTTCAAACGGACAGCTTCAAGAGACCCAGTACTTC.

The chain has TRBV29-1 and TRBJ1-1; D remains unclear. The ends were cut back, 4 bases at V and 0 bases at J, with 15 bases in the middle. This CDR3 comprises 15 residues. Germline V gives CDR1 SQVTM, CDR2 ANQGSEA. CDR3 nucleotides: TGCAGCGTTGGAATCTCAGGCTTCATGAACACTGAAGCTTTCTTT. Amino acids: CSVGISGFMNTEAFF.

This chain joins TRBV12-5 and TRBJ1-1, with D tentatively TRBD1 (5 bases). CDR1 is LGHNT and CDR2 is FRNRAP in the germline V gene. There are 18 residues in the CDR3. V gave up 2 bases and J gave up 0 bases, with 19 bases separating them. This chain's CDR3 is CASGLLGVGYLMNTEAFF. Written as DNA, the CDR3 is TGTGCTAGTGGTTTGTTGGGGGTAGGCTACTTAATGAACACTGAAGCTTTCTTT.

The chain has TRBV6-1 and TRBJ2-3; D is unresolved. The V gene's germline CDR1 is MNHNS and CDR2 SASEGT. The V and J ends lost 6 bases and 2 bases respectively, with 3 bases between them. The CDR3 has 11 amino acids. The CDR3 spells CASRYTDTQYF. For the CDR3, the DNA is TGTGCCAGCAGATACACAGATACGCAGTATTTT.

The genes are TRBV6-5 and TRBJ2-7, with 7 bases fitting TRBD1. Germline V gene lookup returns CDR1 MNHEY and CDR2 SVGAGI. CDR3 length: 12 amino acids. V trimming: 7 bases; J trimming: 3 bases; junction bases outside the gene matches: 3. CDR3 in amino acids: CASNDRDYEQYF. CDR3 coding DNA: TGTGCCAGCAACGACAGGGACTACGAGCAGTACTTC.

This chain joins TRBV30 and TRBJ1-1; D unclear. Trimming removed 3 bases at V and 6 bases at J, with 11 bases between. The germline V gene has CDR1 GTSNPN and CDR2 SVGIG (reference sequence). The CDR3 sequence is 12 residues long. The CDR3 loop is CAWSRELAEAFF. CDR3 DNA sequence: TGTGCCTGGAGCCGGGAACTCGCTGAAGCTTTCTTT.

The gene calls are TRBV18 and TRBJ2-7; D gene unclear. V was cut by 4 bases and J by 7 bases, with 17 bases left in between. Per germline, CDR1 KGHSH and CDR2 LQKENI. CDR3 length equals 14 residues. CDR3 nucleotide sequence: TGTGCCAGCTCACTAGGGATTTCTCTGGGAGAGCAGTACTTC. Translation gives CASSLGISLGEQYF.

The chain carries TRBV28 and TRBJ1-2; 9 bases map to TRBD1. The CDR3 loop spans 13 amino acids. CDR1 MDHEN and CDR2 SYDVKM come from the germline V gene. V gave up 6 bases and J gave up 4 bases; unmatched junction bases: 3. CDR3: CASSRGQGYGYTF. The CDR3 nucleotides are TGTGCCAGCAGCCGGGGACAGGGCTATGGCTACACCTTC.

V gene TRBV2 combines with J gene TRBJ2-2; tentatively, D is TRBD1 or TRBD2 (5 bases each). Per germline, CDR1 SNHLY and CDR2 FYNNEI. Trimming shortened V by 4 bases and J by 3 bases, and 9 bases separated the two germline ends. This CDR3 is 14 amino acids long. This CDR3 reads CASSAGRYTGELFF. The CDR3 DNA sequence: TGTGCCAGCAGTGCGGGACGGTACACCGGGGAGCTGTTTTTT. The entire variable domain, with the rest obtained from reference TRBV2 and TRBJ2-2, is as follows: EPEVTQTPSHQVTQMGQEVILRCVPISNHLYFYWYRQILGQKVEFLVSFYNNEISEKSEIFDDQFSVERPDGSNFTLKIRSTKLEDSAMYFCASSAGRYTGELFFGEGSRLTVL.

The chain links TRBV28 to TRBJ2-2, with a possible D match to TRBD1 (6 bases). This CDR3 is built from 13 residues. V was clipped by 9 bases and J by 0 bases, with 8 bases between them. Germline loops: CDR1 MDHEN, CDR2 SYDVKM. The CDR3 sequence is CASRQANTGELFF. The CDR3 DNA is TGTGCCAGTCGACAGGCGAACACCGGGGAGCTGTTTTTT.

CDR3 in amino acids: CASSLPARGGSGELFF. CDR3 bases: TGTGCCAGCAGCCTTCCGGCGCGGGGGGGTTCCGGGGAGCTGTTTTTT. This chain uses TRBV5-4 with TRBJ2-2; TRBD2 aligns across 9 bases. The CDR3 has 16 residues. CDR1 is SGHNT, CDR2 YYREEE, per germline (reference sequence). Trimming removed 4 bases from V and 6 bases from J; junction bases left unmatched: 10. Using reference TRBV5-4 and TRBJ2-2 for the parts outside the CDR3, the full variable domain is ETGVTQSPTHLIKTRGQQVTLRCSSQSGHNTVSWYQQALGQGPQFIFQYYREEENGRGNFPPRFSGLQFPNYSSELNVNALELDDSALYLCASSLPARGGSGELFFGEGSRLTVL.

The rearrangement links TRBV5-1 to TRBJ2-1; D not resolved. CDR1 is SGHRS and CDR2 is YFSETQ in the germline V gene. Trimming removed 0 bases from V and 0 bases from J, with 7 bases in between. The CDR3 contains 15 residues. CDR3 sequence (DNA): TGCGCCAGCAGCTTGGGGCTGGACTCCTACAATGAGCAGTTCTTC. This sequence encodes CASSLGLDSYNEQFF. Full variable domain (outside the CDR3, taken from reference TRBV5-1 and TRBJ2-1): KAGVTQTPRYLIKTRGQQVTLSCSPISGHRSVSWYQQTPGQGLQFLFEYFSETQRNKGNFPGRFSGRQFSNSRSEMNVSTLELGDSALYLCASSLGLDSYNEQFFGPGTRLTVL.

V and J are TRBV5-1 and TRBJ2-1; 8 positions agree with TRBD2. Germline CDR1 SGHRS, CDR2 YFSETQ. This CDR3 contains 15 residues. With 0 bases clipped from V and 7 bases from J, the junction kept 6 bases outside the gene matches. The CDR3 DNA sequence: TGCGCCAGCAGCTTGGAGGGGACTAGGTCTAATGAGCAGTTCTTC. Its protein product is CASSLEGTRSNEQFF.

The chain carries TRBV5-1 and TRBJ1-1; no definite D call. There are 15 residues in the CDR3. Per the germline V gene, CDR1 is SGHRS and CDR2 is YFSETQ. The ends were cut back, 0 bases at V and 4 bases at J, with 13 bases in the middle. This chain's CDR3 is CASSLGQVSGTEAFF. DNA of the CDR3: TGCGCCAGCAGCTTGGGTCAGGTGTCGGGCACTGAAGCTTTCTTT. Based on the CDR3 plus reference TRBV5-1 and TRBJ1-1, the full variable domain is KAGVTQTPRYLIKTRGQQVTLSCSPISGHRSVSWYQQTPGQGLQFLFEYFSETQRNKGNFPGRFSGRQFSNSRSEMNVSTLELGDSALYLCASSLGQVSGTEAFFGQGTRLTVV.

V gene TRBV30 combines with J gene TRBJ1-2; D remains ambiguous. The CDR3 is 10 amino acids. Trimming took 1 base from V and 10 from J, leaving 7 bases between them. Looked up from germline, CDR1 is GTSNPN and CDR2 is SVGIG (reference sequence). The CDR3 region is CAWSGESYTF. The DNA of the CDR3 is TGTGCCTGGAGTGGGGAATCCTACACCTTC.

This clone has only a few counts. CDR3 nucleotide sequence: TGTGCCAGCTCTTATGCGGGAAGAGGCAATCAGCCCCAGCATTTT. It encodes CASSYAGRGNQPQHF. This sequence joins TRBV5-6 and TRBJ1-5; D gene ambiguous. This CDR3 comprises 15 residues. Looked up from germline, CDR1 is SGHDT and CDR2 is YYEEEE. The V and J ends lost 7 bases and 2 bases respectively, with 16 bases between them.

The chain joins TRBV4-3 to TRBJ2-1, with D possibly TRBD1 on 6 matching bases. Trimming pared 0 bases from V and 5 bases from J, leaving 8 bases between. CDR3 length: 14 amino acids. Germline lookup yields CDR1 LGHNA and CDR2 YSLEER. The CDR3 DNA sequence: TGCGCCAGCAGCCAAGAGCAGGGGAACAATGAGCAGTTCTTC. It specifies CASSQEQGNNEQFF.

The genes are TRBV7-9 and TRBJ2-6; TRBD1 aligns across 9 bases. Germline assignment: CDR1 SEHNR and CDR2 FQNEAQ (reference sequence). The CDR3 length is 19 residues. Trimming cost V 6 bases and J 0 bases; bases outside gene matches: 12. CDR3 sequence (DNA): TGTGCCAGCAGAACCGGGACAGGGTTTCTCGCCTCTGGGGCCAACGTCCTGACTTTC. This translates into CASRTGTGFLASGANVLTF. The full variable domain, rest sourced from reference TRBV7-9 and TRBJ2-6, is DTGVSQNPRHKITKRGQNVTFRCDPISEHNRLYWYRQTLGQGPEFLTYFQNEAQLEKSRLLSDRFSAERPKGSFSTLEIQRTEQGDSAMYLCASRTGTGFLASGANVLTFGAGSRLTVL.

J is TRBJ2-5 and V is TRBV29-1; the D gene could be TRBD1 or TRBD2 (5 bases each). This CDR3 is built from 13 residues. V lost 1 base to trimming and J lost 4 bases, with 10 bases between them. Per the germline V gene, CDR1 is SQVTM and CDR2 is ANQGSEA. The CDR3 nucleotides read TGCAGCGTTGAAGGACAGCGGAGAGAGACCCAGTACTTC. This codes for CSVEGQRRETQYF.

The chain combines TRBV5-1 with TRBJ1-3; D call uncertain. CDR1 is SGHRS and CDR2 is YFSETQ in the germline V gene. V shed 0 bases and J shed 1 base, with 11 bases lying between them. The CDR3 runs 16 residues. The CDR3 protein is CASSLGGSRSGNTIYF. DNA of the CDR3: TGCGCCAGCAGCTTGGGTGGGTCCCGTTCTGGAAACACCATATATTTT.